This T cell receptor beta chain was found in a study of graft-versus-host responses after intestinal transplantation. Study as a whole: Every recipient underwent anti-thymocyte globulin induction, then tacrolimus and steroids for around three years. Findings and limits, study-wide: The study associated peak circulating GvH clone levels with early post-transplant HvG declines. Some GvH clones were seen earlier in gut or blood, suggesting intestinal origin.

V was pared by 2 bases and J by 2 bases, with 20 bases of the junction left unmatched. The CDR3 is made up of 21 amino acids. CDR1 and CDR2 from the germline V gene are KGHSY and FQNENV. Sequencing was performed with immunoSEQ multiplex PCR; in TCRdb, only in-frame clones are kept and a portion is missing. The top ten clones hold roughly 6% of a sample with around 18,000 clones, 88% of them seen once. This clone is a singleton in its sample. The target antigen is unknown. The chain links TRBV16 to TRBJ1-5; TRBD1 matches at 8 bases. The sequence came from a human patient who received an intestinal transplant, so some T cells may come from the graft donor. The sequencing used PBMCs, collected approximately 3.5 months after intestinal transplant. The DNA for the CDR3 is TGTGCCAGCAGCCAAAGCGATTCCAGGGGGCGTCGACGTAAGGGCAATCAGCCCCAGCATTTT. Translating gives CASSQSDSRGRRRKGNQPQHF.